This T cell receptor beta chain stems from a study of T cells after posttransplantation cyclophosphamide. The study's findings and limits: After PTCy, TRB diversity resembled that of CNI/methotrexate controls. Donor-recipient repertoire similarity was low at 1-2 months, rising over year one. Tissue-infiltrating T cells from skin or gut overlapped little with blood T cells.

The V and J ends lost 4 bases and 2 bases, in that order; junction bases with no gene match: 4. Germline V gene sequence: CDR1 SGHKS, CDR2 YYEKEE (reference sequence). The CDR3 spans 14 residues. A note on this clone: Its antigen is not known.

Sequencing was performed with immunoSEQ multiplex PCR; in TCRdb, only in-frame clones are kept and a portion is missing. This table holds about 52,000 clones, approximately 94% found once. This related bone marrow graft donor gave peripheral blood on the day of marrow donation. The V call is TRBV5-5, the J call TRBJ2-7, with 9 bases that match TRBD1. This sequence originates from a woman aged 25 to 39 in good health and a related stem cell transplant donor. Sequences were obtained from PBMCs. The CDR3 loop reads CASSQTGGTYEQYF. The DNA for the CDR3 is TGTGCCAGCAGCCAGACAGGGGGAACCTACGAGCAGTACTTC.